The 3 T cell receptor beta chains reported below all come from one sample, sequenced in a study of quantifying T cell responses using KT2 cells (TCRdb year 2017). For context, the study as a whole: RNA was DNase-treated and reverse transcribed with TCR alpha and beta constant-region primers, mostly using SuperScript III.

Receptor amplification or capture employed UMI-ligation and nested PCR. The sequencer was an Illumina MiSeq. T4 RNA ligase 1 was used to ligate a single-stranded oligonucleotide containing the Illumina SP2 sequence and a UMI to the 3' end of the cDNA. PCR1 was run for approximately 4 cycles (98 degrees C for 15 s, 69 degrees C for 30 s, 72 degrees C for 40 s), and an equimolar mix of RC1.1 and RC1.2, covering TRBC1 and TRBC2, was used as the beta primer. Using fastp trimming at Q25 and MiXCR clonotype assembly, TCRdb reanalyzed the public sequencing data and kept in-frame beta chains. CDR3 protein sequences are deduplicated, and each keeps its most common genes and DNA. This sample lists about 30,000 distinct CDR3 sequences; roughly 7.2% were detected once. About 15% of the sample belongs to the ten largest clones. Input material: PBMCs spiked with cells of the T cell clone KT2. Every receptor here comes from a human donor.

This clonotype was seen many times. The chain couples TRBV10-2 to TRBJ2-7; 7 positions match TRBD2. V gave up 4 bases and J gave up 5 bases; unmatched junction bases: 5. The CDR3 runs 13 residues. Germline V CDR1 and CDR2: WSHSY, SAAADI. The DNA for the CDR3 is TGCGCCAGCAGTGTTGGGACTATCAACGAGCAGTACTTC. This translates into CASSVGTINEQYF.

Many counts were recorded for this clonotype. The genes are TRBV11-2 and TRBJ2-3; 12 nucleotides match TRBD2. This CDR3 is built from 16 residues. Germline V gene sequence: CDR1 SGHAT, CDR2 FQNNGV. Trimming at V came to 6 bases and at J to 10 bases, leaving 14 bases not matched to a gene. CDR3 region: CASRSTSGSSKIAQYF. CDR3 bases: TGTGCCAGCAGGTCGACTAGCGGGAGCTCCAAGATTGCGCAGTATTTT.

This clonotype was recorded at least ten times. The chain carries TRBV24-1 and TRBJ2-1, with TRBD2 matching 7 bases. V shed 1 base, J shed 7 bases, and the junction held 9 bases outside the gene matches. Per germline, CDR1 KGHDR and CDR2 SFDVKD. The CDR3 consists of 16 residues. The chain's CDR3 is CATSDLGTGEGNEQFF. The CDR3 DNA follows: TGTGCCACCAGTGATTTAGGGACCGGGGAGGGAAATGAGCAGTTCTTC.